Below are 5 T cell receptor beta chains sequenced from a single sample in a study of blood T cell repertoires in COVID-19. The assay was immunoSEQ multiplex PCR, and TCRdb's table has in-frame clones only and misses some. The data contain some 120,000 clones, approximately 84% of them seen just once; the ten biggest clones take up roughly 13%. Sequences were obtained from peripheral blood. These receptors were collected from a human donor in a cohort sampled during active COVID-19.

This sequence joins TRBV2 and TRBJ1-1, with D unresolved. The CDR3 spans 13 residues. Germline loops: CDR1 SNHLY, CDR2 FYNNEI. V was cut by 8 bases and J by 1 base, with 11 bases left in between. CDR3 nucleotide sequence: TGTGCCAGCCCGGTCCGGGGGAACACTGAAGCTTTCTTT. Protein product: CASPVRGNTEAFF.

This clone was picked up one time. CDR3 DNA sequence: TGCGCCAGCAGCTTGAAACAGGGTTCCGAGCAGTACTTC. Translation gives CASSLKQGSEQYF. J is TRBJ2-7 and V is TRBV5-1; TRBD1 might be the D (6 bases). The CDR3 consists of 13 residues. The germline V gene has CDR1 SGHRS and CDR2 YFSETQ. The ends were cut back, 1 base at V and 6 bases at J, with 11 bases in the middle.

The genes are TRBV11-2 and TRBJ2-7; D not resolved. The length of the CDR3 is 16 residues. Germline CDR1 reads SGHAT; CDR2 reads FQNNGV. V shed 6 bases and J shed 0 bases, with 18 bases lying between them. This CDR3 is CASSPLRGESSYEQYF. The CDR3 DNA reads TGTGCCAGCAGTCCCCTCCGAGGCGAGAGCTCCTACGAGCAGTACTTC. Complete variable domain (other parts from reference TRBV11-2 and TRBJ2-7): EAGVAQSPRYKIIEKRQSVAFWCNPISGHATLYWYQQILGQGPKLLIQFQNNGVVDDSQLPKDRFSAERLKGVDSTLKIQPAKLEDSAVYLCASSPLRGESSYEQYFGPGTRLTVT.

This rearrangement joins TRBV6-5 to TRBJ2-3; 7 bases fit TRBD2. V lost 4 bases, J lost 4 bases, and 8 bases stayed unmatched. The CDR3 contains 15 residues. Germline V CDR1 and CDR2: MNHEY, SVGAGI. The CDR3: CASSSRTSYPDTQYF. In DNA form, the CDR3 reads TGTGCCAGCAGTTCTCGGACTAGTTACCCAGATACGCAGTATTTT.

The rearrangement links TRBV7-9 to TRBJ2-3; D may be TRBD2 (6 bases). The CDR3 sequence is 14 residues long. V lost 5 bases and J 3 bases, leaving 12 bases between the germline ends. Germline assignment: CDR1 SEHNR and CDR2 FQNEAQ (reference sequence). CDR3 region: CASSQWEETDTQYF. CDR3 nucleotides: TGTGCCAGCAGCCAGTGGGAGGAGACAGATACGCAGTATTTT.